This TCR beta chain was sequenced in a study of T cell responses to AZD1222 COVID-19 vaccine. V gave up 3 bases and J gave up 5 bases, with 5 bases separating them. CDR3 length: 12 residues. Germline CDR1 reads SEHNR; CDR2 reads FQNEAQ (reference sequence). Only one count was recorded for this clone. Its target is unknown. Some clones are missing from TCRdb's copy, which holds only in-frame ones; the method was immunoSEQ multiplex PCR. The sample lists approximately 150,000 clones, around 87% occurring once. Study-level findings and limits: Clonal diversity was possibly underestimated, and white British individuals and females predominated among donors.

This chain joins TRBV7-9 and TRBJ1-5; the D is unclear. The sample was peripheral blood, taken 28 days after the second AZD1222 dose. This clonotype was sampled from an adult who received the AZD1222 COVID-19 vaccine. CDR3 nucleotides: TGTGCCAGCAGCTTCCAAGATCAGCCCCAGCATTTT. This gives the protein CASSFQDQPQHF. The entire variable domain, with the rest obtained from reference TRBV7-9 and TRBJ1-5, is as follows: DTGVSQNPRHKITKRGQNVTFRCDPISEHNRLYWYRQTLGQGPEFLTYFQNEAQLEKSRLLSDRFSAERPKGSFSTLEIQRTEQGDSAMYLCASSFQDQPQHFGDGTRLSIL.